The 32 T cell receptor beta chains in this list originate from one sample, sequenced in a study of T cell responses to AZD1222 COVID-19 vaccine. The repertoire was sequenced with immunoSEQ multiplex PCR; TCRdb's copy has only in-frame clones and lacks some. The sample consists of around 110,000 clones, 80% to 90% of them appearing once. Sequencing used peripheral blood, obtained on day 0 of AZD1222 vaccination. These receptors all come from an adult in good health.

This sequence joins TRBV28 and TRBJ1-1, with no clear D. Germline V gives CDR1 MDHEN, CDR2 SYDVKM. The CDR3 loop spans 14 amino acids. The V gene lost 6 bases and the J gene lost 6 bases, with 17 bases spanning the gap. CDR3 sequence reads: CASSPRTPSAEAFF. The CDR3 DNA sequence: TGTGCCAGCAGCCCAAGGACCCCGTCAGCTGAAGCTTTCTTT.

The chain is built from TRBV5-4 and TRBJ1-1, with D possibly being TRBD1 (6 bases). Trimming left V 3 bases short and J 1 base short, with 13 bases between. The CDR3 length is 15 residues. The germline CDR1 and CDR2 sequences are SGHNT and YYREEE (reference sequence). CDR3 sequence reads: CASSSKQGANTEAFF. The DNA of the CDR3 is TGTGCCAGCAGCTCAAAACAGGGTGCGAACACTGAAGCTTTCTTT.

The chain is built from TRBV10-3 and TRBJ2-5; D gene unclear. V lost 2 bases to trimming and J lost 2 bases, with 6 bases between them. The germline gives CDR1 ENHRY, CDR2 SYGVKD. The CDR3 contains 13 residues. The CDR3 bases are TGTGCCATCAGTGAGGGCTTACAAGAGACCCAGTACTTC. Protein: CAISEGLQETQYF.

A remark on this clone: The same CDR3 is also encoded by other DNA sequences in this sample. This sequence joins TRBV27 and TRBJ2-1; D gene ambiguous. V lost 5 bases to trimming and J lost 0 bases, with 5 bases between them. This CDR3 has 13 amino acids. The germline V gene encodes CDR1 MNHEY and CDR2 SMNVEV (reference sequence). CDR3: CASSLSSYNEQFF. CDR3 coding DNA: TGTGCCAGCAGTCTCAGCTCCTACAATGAGCAGTTCTTC.

Here the CDR3 reads CASRPRDRANTGELFF. The CDR3 DNA follows: TGCGCCAGCCGCCCCCGGGACCGCGCGAACACCGGGGAGCTGTTTTTT. The rearrangement links TRBV10-2 to TRBJ2-2, with D tentatively TRBD1 or TRBD2 (5 bases each). Trimming removed 8 bases at V and 0 bases at J, with 16 bases between. Germline loops: CDR1 WSHSY, CDR2 SAAADI. The CDR3 covers 16 residues.

The chain carries TRBV10-2 and TRBJ1-5; D call uncertain. The CDR3 spans 16 residues. Germline CDR1 reads WSHSY; CDR2 reads SAAADI. The ends were cut back, 8 bases at V and 6 bases at J, with 23 bases in the middle. For the CDR3, the DNA is TGCGCCAGCGGGTCCCCCGTTGGGTCGGAGGCTCAGCCCCAGCATTTT. It codes for CASGSPVGSEAQPQHF.

This clone was observed a few times. This chain uses TRBV10-3 with TRBJ2-2, with unresolved D. In germline, CDR1 is ENHRY, CDR2 SYGVKD. This CDR3 contains 14 residues. Trimming removed 2 bases from V and 8 bases from J, with 12 bases in between. The CDR3 is CAISERAPAGELFF. The CDR3, as DNA: TGTGCCATCAGTGAGCGGGCCCCAGCGGGGGAGCTGTTTTTT.

This clone has more than one count but fewer than ten. V usage is TRBV28 and J usage is TRBJ1-4; D is possibly TRBD1 (5 bases). In germline, CDR1 is MDHEN, CDR2 SYDVKM. V shed 3 bases and J shed 0 bases, with 8 bases lying between them. This CDR3 spans 15 amino acids. CDR3 loop: CASSFRGATNEKLFF. In DNA form, the CDR3 reads TGTGCCAGCAGTTTTCGGGGGGCAACTAATGAAAAACTGTTTTTT.

The J gene is TRBJ1-1, the V gene TRBV27; D is ambiguous. V was trimmed by 3 bases and J by 1 base, leaving 15 bases between them. This CDR3 contains 16 residues. The germline CDR1 and CDR2 sequences are MNHEY and SMNVEV (reference sequence). The CDR3 reads CASSFVPGRANTEAFF. The CDR3 coding sequence is TGTGCCAGCAGTTTTGTTCCAGGAAGGGCGAACACTGAAGCTTTCTTT.

The chain couples TRBV5-1 to TRBJ2-5, with D perhaps given as TRBD1 or TRBD2 (5 bases each). This CDR3 is 17 amino acids long. V dropped 0 bases and J dropped 4 bases, with 19 bases sitting between them. Germline V gene sequence: CDR1 SGHRS, CDR2 YFSETQ. Written as DNA, the CDR3 is TGCGCCAGCAGCTTGGCAGCAGCCGGGACCGCAGGAGAGACCCAGTACTTC. It encodes CASSLAAAGTAGETQYF.

The gene calls are TRBV5-8 and TRBJ1-2; 9 bases agree with TRBD1. This CDR3 spans 15 amino acids. Germline-derived CDR1 and CDR2 are SGHTS and YDEGEE. J was trimmed by 4 bases and V by 4 bases; bases with no gene match: 8. The CDR3 loop reads CASSARDRVSYGYTF. The CDR3 DNA sequence: TGTGCCAGCAGCGCCCGGGACAGGGTGTCCTATGGCTACACCTTC.

The rearrangement uses TRBV5-1 and TRBJ2-5, with TRBD2 as a possible D gene (5 bases). Trimming pared 0 bases from V and 0 bases from J, leaving 6 bases between. The CDR3 is made up of 14 amino acids. The germline gives CDR1 SGHRS, CDR2 YFSETQ. CDR3 sequence reads: CASSLAGNQETQYF. The CDR3 DNA follows: TGCGCCAGCAGCTTGGCGGGGAACCAAGAGACCCAGTACTTC.

V and J are TRBV28 and TRBJ1-5; D possibly corresponds to TRBD1 (6 bases). The CDR3 runs to 15 residues. The V gene's germline CDR1 is MDHEN and CDR2 SYDVKM. Trimming pared 6 bases from V and 5 bases from J, leaving 17 bases between. The CDR3 is CASSPVGAIDQPQHF. As DNA, the CDR3 is TGTGCCAGCAGCCCGGTGGGGGCAATTGATCAGCCCCAGCATTTT.

The rearrangement links TRBV4-1 to TRBJ2-7; 14 bases align to TRBD2. Germline CDR1 is MGHRA and CDR2 is YSYEKL. The CDR3 extends over 15 amino acids. J was trimmed by 4 bases and V by 3 bases; bases with no gene match: 2. CDR3 nucleotide sequence: TGCGCCAGCAGCCAGAGGACTAGCGGGGGGTACGAGCAGTACTTC. Its protein product is CASSQRTSGGYEQYF.

The chain links TRBV6-5 to TRBJ2-1; D not resolved. Germline V gives CDR1 MNHEY, CDR2 SVGAGI. The CDR3 is 15 amino acids. V lost 4 bases, J lost 1 base, and 11 bases lay in between. Here the CDR3 reads CASSLLGISYNEQFF. CDR3 bases: TGTGCCAGCAGTTTGCTAGGGATTTCCTACAATGAGCAGTTCTTC.

The chain combines TRBV18 with TRBJ1-5; maybe TRBD1 (5 bases). From germline, CDR1 is KGHSH and CDR2 LQKENI. V was pared by 5 bases and J by 5 bases, with 16 bases between. This CDR3 contains 15 residues. The CDR3 region is CASSTFGGDDQPQHF. DNA for the CDR3: TGTGCCAGCTCAACGTTCGGGGGTGACGATCAGCCCCAGCATTTT.

The rearrangement uses TRBV7-9 and TRBJ2-7; perhaps D is TRBD1 or TRBD2 (5 bases each). This CDR3 spans 13 amino acids. Trimming took off 3 bases at V and 3 bases at J, with 9 bases between the two ends. Per germline, CDR1 SEHNR and CDR2 FQNEAQ (reference sequence). The CDR3 DNA reads as TGTGCCAGCAGCTTGGGGACGATCTACGAGCAGTACTTC. Its translation is CASSLGTIYEQYF.

This clone was observed a single time. The CDR3 DNA reads TGTGCCAGCAGTTTAGAACTCTTCAATGAGCAGTTCTTC. Translation: CASSLELFNEQFF. The chain employs TRBV27 and TRBJ2-1, with unresolved D. The CDR3 totals 13 residues. The germline V gene encodes CDR1 MNHEY and CDR2 SMNVEV (reference sequence). The germline V and J ends were trimmed by 2 bases and 6 bases, with 8 bases remaining between them.

The V gene is TRBV4-3, the J gene TRBJ2-2; perhaps TRBD2 as D (5 bases). The CDR3 is made up of 15 amino acids. V gave up 5 bases and J gave up 1 base, with 11 bases separating them. The germline CDR1 and CDR2 sequences are LGHNA and YSLEER. The CDR3 nucleotides are TGCGCCAGCAGCTTCCGGACTCTGAACACCGGGGAGCTGTTTTTT. This encodes CASSFRTLNTGELFF.

This rearrangement joins TRBV18 to TRBJ1-6; D might be TRBD1 (5 bases). V was pared by 3 bases and J by 7 bases, with 13 bases between. The V gene's germline CDR1 is KGHSH and CDR2 LQKENI. This CDR3 has 15 residues. The chain's CDR3 is CASSPDTRANSPLHF. The CDR3 region has the DNA TGTGCCAGCTCACCGGACACCAGGGCCAATTCACCCCTCCACTTT.

The rearrangement links TRBV4-2 to TRBJ1-1, with 7 bases fitting TRBD1. The germline gives CDR1 LGHNA, CDR2 YNFKEQ. V lost 4 bases and J lost 1; bases outside the gene matches: 12. This CDR3 comprises 17 residues. The CDR3 DNA reads as TGTGCCAGCAGCCGGGAAAGGGTACAGGGGCCGAACACTGAAGCTTTCTTT. It encodes CASSRERVQGPNTEAFF.

This clone was seen once. The chain joins TRBV28 to TRBJ1-1; D call uncertain. The V gene lost 9 bases and the J gene lost 6 bases, with 17 bases spanning the gap. CDR1 and CDR2 from the germline V gene are MDHEN and SYDVKM. This CDR3 is 13 amino acids long. In nucleotides, the CDR3 is TGTGCCAGTCGTCTTCTAAACCCGGCTGAAGCTTTCTTT. It encodes CASRLLNPAEAFF. Full variable domain (rest looked up from reference TRBV28 and TRBJ1-1): DVKVTQSSRYLVKRTGEKVFLECVQDMDHENMFWYRQDPGLGLRLIYFSYDVKMKEKGDIPEGYSVSREKKERFSLILESASTNQTSMYLCASRLLNPAEAFFGQGTRLTVV.

This chain connects TRBV9 to TRBJ1-1; D may be TRBD1 (5 bases). Germline values: CDR1 SGDLS, CDR2 YYNGEE. The CDR3 spans 13 residues. V lost 4 bases, J lost 3 bases, and 10 bases lay in between. CDR3 DNA sequence: TGTGCCAGCAGCCTCGGGGCGGACACTGAAGCTTTCTTT. The encoded protein is CASSLGADTEAFF.

The chain employs TRBV6-5 and TRBJ1-2; D remains ambiguous. The CDR3 runs 15 residues. The germline CDR1 and CDR2 sequences are MNHEY and SVGAGI. V lost 2 bases, J lost 0 bases, and 10 bases lay in between. CDR3 coding DNA: TGTGCCAGCAGTTACGCTAGAACCTCTAACTATGGCTACACCTTC. Residues: CASSYARTSNYGYTF.

The chain joins TRBV15 to TRBJ2-1; 14 bases fit TRBD2. The CDR3 contains 16 residues. V lost 1 base and J lost 8; bases outside the gene matches: 4. Germline CDR1 is LNHNV and CDR2 is YYDKDF (reference sequence). The CDR3 spells CATSRGTSGGKDEQFF. The DNA of the CDR3 is TGTGCCACCAGCAGAGGGACTAGCGGGGGGAAGGATGAGCAGTTCTTC. The whole variable domain, filled in from reference TRBV15 and TRBJ2-1, reads DAMVIQNPRYQVTQFGKPVTLSCSQTLNHNVMYWYQQKSSQAPKLLFHYYDKDFNNEADTPDNFQSRRPNTSFCFLDIRSPGLGDTAMYLCATSRGTSGGKDEQFFGPGTRLTVL.

This chain links TRBV7-2 with TRBJ2-2, with 8 bases matching TRBD1. V shed 1 base, J shed 7 bases, and the junction held 5 bases outside the gene matches. The CDR3 has 15 amino acids. Germline CDR1 SGHTA, CDR2 FQGNSA. This chain's CDR3 is CASSLGQGIGGELFF. The CDR3 bases are TGTGCCAGCAGCTTAGGACAGGGGATAGGCGGGGAGCTGTTTTTT.

The rearrangement uses TRBV9 and TRBJ2-1, with TRBD2 identical over 14 bases. V was clipped by 2 bases and J by 9 bases; unmatched bases: 7. There are 16 residues in the CDR3. CDR1 and CDR2 from the germline V gene are SGDLS and YYNGEE. CDR3 nucleotide sequence: TGTGCCAGCAGCGTGGCCGGGACTAGCGGGAGCTCTGAGCAGTTCTTC. It codes for CASSVAGTSGSSEQFF.

The chain uses TRBV7-9 and TRBJ1-1; 8 bases line up with TRBD1. The CDR3 totals 14 residues. V lost 5 bases, J lost 3 bases, and 5 bases stayed unmatched. CDR1 is SEHNR and CDR2 is FQNEAQ in the germline V gene (reference sequence). This CDR3 is CASSRGQGDTEAFF. Here the CDR3 DNA reads TGTGCCAGCAGCAGAGGACAGGGTGACACTGAAGCTTTCTTT.

This clone was seen once. The V and J genes are TRBV18 and TRBJ1-1; D might be TRBD1 (6 bases). The V gene lost 3 bases and the J gene lost 4 bases, with 15 bases spanning the gap. The germline V gene has CDR1 KGHSH and CDR2 LQKENI. CDR3 length: 15 residues. CDR3 residues: CASSPGLTGITEAFF. CDR3 in DNA: TGTGCCAGCTCACCGGGGCTAACAGGGATCACTGAAGCTTTCTTT.

This sequence joins TRBV7-2 and TRBJ1-5; TRBD1 aligns across 8 bases. After removal of 0 bases from V and 5 bases from J, the junction contained 9 bases not matched to a gene. This CDR3 is built from 17 residues. Per the germline V gene, CDR1 is SGHTA and CDR2 is FQGNSA. In DNA, the CDR3 is TGTGCCAGCAGCTTAGCCCCGGGACAGGCGAGGCATCAGCCCCAGCATTTT. Encoded protein: CASSLAPGQARHQPQHF.

This chain joins TRBV19 and TRBJ1-5; 10 bases line up with TRBD1. The junction had 9 bases not matched to a gene; V was cut back by 5 bases and J by 2 bases. The CDR3 is 17 amino acids. Germline V gene data show CDR1 as LNHDA and CDR2 as SQIVND (reference sequence). Written as DNA, the CDR3 is TGTGCCAGTAGTCCCCGTCCCGGGACAGGGGGCAATCAGCCCCAGCATTTT. It codes for CASSPRPGTGGNQPQHF.

Here the CDR3 DNA reads TGTGCCAGCAGTTTGCTCCAGGGGGCGGTAGATACGCAGTATTTT. Encoded protein: CASSLLQGAVDTQYF. This chain uses TRBV28 with TRBJ2-3, with 8 bases lining up with TRBD1. V shed 3 bases, J shed 5 bases, and the junction held 7 bases outside the gene matches. The CDR3 length is 15 residues. Germline V gene data show CDR1 as MDHEN and CDR2 as SYDVKM. The full variable domain, its missing parts supplied by reference TRBV28 and TRBJ2-3, is DVKVTQSSRYLVKRTGEKVFLECVQDMDHENMFWYRQDPGLGLRLIYFSYDVKMKEKGDIPEGYSVSREKKERFSLILESASTNQTSMYLCASSLLQGAVDTQYFGPGTRLTVL.